Here is one TCR beta chain with its context. This receptor's antigen is unknown. There are no base qualities to consult, and no much larger clone falls within one base. The record originates from a study of T cell responses to AZD1222 COVID-19 vaccine (dated by TCRdb to about 2021). General notes on the study: AZD1222 recipients whose second dose came at about 4 weeks and those whose second dose came at about 12 weeks were combined into one group, since spike-specific TCR depth and breadth did not differ between the two schedules. TCR sequencing covered about 230 trial participants: some 210 given two doses of AZD1222 and approximately 25 given two doses of MenACWY control vaccine. Trial participants were enrolled by age into subgroups of 18-55, 56-69 and 70-plus years, and about 150, 27 and 61 TCR-sequenced participants, respectively, were included in these subgroups.

The CDR3 regions of human TCRbeta chains were subjected to immunosequencing. In the authors' own workflow: Repertoire TCRs were matched against a reference library of SARS-CoV-2-specific TCRs generated with the MIRA antigen-specificity platform. Breadth meant the fraction of unique TCRs that were SARS-CoV-2-associated, whereas depth meant the fraction of total T cells that were SARS-CoV-2-associated. Using the MIRA data, each spike-specific TCR was mapped to the spike region that the TCR reacts to and placed in a CD4 or CD8 class. Log10-transformed breadth and depth values were compared by one-way ANOVA with Sidak's multiple comparisons tests. Here the immuneACCESS table is served through TCRdb, limited to in-frame sequences with V and J called. Missing clones are a known gap in these copies; in checked studies unresolved V genes cover under half, and the rest lacks a known reason. V and J calls plus clone size are reproduced from that table; the DNA served to infer D and trimming. The sample table holds roughly 130,000 clones, of which approximately 85% were seen once. The biggest ten clones account for 1.5% to 2% of the sample.

The sample's time point label, decoded: baseline before first vaccination. The vaccinee samples were drawn from two UK trials, COV001 and COV002, one of which was a single-blind randomized controlled phase 2/3 trial testing AZD1222 (ChAdOx1 nCoV-19) in healthy adults. For TCRbeta chain sequencing, PBMC samples from trial participants were taken at day 0 and at day 28 after the second dose. Here is what the overall study found, with its caveats: A significant rise in spike-specific TCR breadth and depth was observed after two AZD1222 doses relative to day 0 and relative to MenACWY recipients. Epitopes outside the regions mutated in the B.1.351 and B.1.1.7 variants were reportedly recognized by nearly half of the unique spike-specific TCRs. Because no day 14 peak-response samples were available, the repertoires could be characterized only after the peak T cell response. Conclusions about previously exposed vaccinees are limited because only five to seven AZD1222 recipients were SARS-CoV-2 seropositive at baseline. Vaccine-associated CD4 TCRs spanned the whole spike protein, with dominant responses in regions 160-218 and 743-854. Participants were mostly white British, with more females than males. The authors suggested clonal diversity may have been underestimated. The 56-69-year group was small, and its depth increase did not reach significance, likely because of low power.

Cut back by 6 bases and 0 bases, the V and J ends lie 15 bases apart. CDR1 and CDR2, per the germline V gene, are MNHEY and SVGAGI. The CDR3 goes from the cysteine to the phenylalanine over 15 residues. Of all the DNA, just the CDR3 is kept, 45 bases in frame from base 1. Specimen: peripheral blood, collected on day 0 of AZD1222 vaccination. The rearranged segments are TRBV6-5 and TRBJ2-7; the D gene is perhaps TRBD2, from 5 matching bases. The sequence came from an adult in good health. The CDR3 reads CASSARRAPSYEQYF. The DNA reads TGTGCCAGCAGCGCCCGGCGGGCCCCCTCCTACGAGCAGTACTTC.